Shown below are 19 T cell receptor beta chains from a single sample sequenced in a study of monozygotic twins with inflammatory bowel disease (dated by TCRdb to about 2019). Library prep was done by 5' RACE. TCRdb shows the sequencer as Illumina HiSeq 2500. The reads, reprocessed by TCRdb, yield one row per CDR3 protein sequence and no DNA. The table for this sample shows about 330,000 distinct CDR3 sequences. The top ten constitute over 2% of the sample. The sample consisted of blood. These receptors were collected from a human donor with ulcerative colitis or Crohn's disease, or a healthy co-twin of an affected twin (not recorded which).

V usage is TRBV28 and J usage is TRBJ2-1; the D gene TCRdb calls, TRBD2, cannot be checked with no DNA. Germline loops: CDR1 MDHEN, CDR2 SYDVKM. The length of the CDR3 is 14 residues. CDR3 residues: CASKTSAPYNEQFF.

The chain is built from TRBV7-9 and TRBJ1-1. Looked up from germline, CDR1 is SEHNR and CDR2 is FQNEAQ (reference sequence). CDR3 size: 15 residues. The CDR3 sequence is CASSLSAQENTEAFF.

The J gene is TRBJ1-1, the V gene TRBV20-1; no DNA is available, so the TRBD1 call from TCRdb remains unchecked. Germline values: CDR1 DFQATT, CDR2 SNEGSKA (reference sequence). This CDR3 has 11 residues. CDR3 residues: CSGQLNTEAFF.

The chain carries TRBV15 and TRBJ2-3; TCRdb names TRBD1, which stays unverified in the absence of DNA. This CDR3 has 16 residues. Germline CDR1 is LNHNV and CDR2 is YYDKDF (reference sequence). CDR3 region: CATSRRGQGNLDTQYF.

V gene TRBV28 combines with J gene TRBJ1-6; the D call from TCRdb, TRBD1, cannot be confirmed without DNA. The CDR3 contains 13 residues. Germline V lookup: CDR1 MDHEN, CDR2 SYDVKM. The CDR3 reads CASLPGGQIPLHF. The whole variable domain, remainder taken from reference TRBV28 and TRBJ1-6, is DVKVTQSSRYLVKRTGEKVFLECVQDMDHENMFWYRQDPGLGLRLIYFSYDVKMKEKGDIPEGYSVSREKKERFSLILESASTNQTSMYLCASLPGGQIPLHFGNGTRLTVT.

This chain uses TRBV20-1 with TRBJ2-2; TCRdb lists TRBD2, though no DNA is available to test this call. There are 17 residues in the CDR3. Germline V lookup: CDR1 DFQATT, CDR2 SNEGSKA (reference sequence). CDR3 sequence reads: CSAFRGGAGTNTGELFF.

The chain couples TRBV20-1 to TRBJ2-1; TCRdb lists TRBD1, though no DNA is available to test this call. This CDR3 comprises 15 residues. Per the germline V gene, CDR1 is DFQATT and CDR2 is SNEGSKA (reference sequence). CDR3 residues: CSARAWATPSNEQFF.

J is TRBJ2-2 and V is TRBV11-2. The germline gives CDR1 SGHAT, CDR2 FQNNGV. The CDR3 is made up of 14 amino acids. CDR3 in amino acids: CASSFGRRTGELFF.

The J gene is TRBJ2-1, the V gene TRBV4-1; the D gene TCRdb calls, TRBD1, cannot be checked with no DNA. The CDR3 is made up of 15 amino acids. Germline assignment: CDR1 MGHRA and CDR2 YSYEKL. The CDR3 region is CASSLKPTVRNEQFF.

The chain combines TRBV6-1 with TRBJ2-1; the D call from TCRdb, TRBD2, cannot be confirmed without DNA. This CDR3 contains 16 residues. Germline CDR1 reads MNHNS; CDR2 reads SASEGT. The CDR3 reads CASARGIAELYNEQFF.

The rearrangement joins TRBV3-1 to TRBJ1-5; TCRdb indicates TRBD1, and absent DNA this call remains unverified. The germline V gene encodes CDR1 LGHDT and CDR2 YNNKEL (reference sequence). This CDR3 contains 15 residues. CDR3 region: CASSAGTGAGQPQHF.

V is TRBV20-1 and J is TRBJ1-6; TCRdb's D call of TRBD1 is untestable without DNA. The CDR3 consists of 14 residues. In germline, CDR1 is DFQATT, CDR2 SNEGSKA (reference sequence). The CDR3 sequence: CSASPGQIRSPLHF.

The rearrangement uses TRBV20-1 and TRBJ1-2; the D gene TCRdb calls, TRBD1, cannot be checked with no DNA. The CDR3 spans 13 residues. Per germline, CDR1 DFQATT and CDR2 SNEGSKA (reference sequence). This CDR3 reads CSAAGTGRYGYTF.

V is TRBV12-3 or TRBV12-4 and J is TRBJ2-5; TCRdb calls TRBD2, which cannot be checked without DNA. The CDR3 runs 12 residues. The CDR3 spells CASSFPRETQYF.

The CDR3 is CASSLSGTRGGGGYTF. This rearrangement joins TRBV4-1 to TRBJ1-2; TCRdb selects TRBD1, and the lack of DNA leaves this call unchecked. Germline V CDR1 and CDR2: MGHRA, YSYEKL. This CDR3 is built from 16 residues.

The rearrangement uses TRBV15 and TRBJ2-3; the D gene TCRdb calls, TRBD2, cannot be checked with no DNA. Germline V lookup: CDR1 LNHNV, CDR2 YYDKDF (reference sequence). This CDR3 is 16 amino acids long. CDR3 region: CATSRKLAGGTDTQYF.

This chain uses TRBV28 with TRBJ2-2; checking the TCRdb D call of TRBD2 is not possible without DNA. The CDR3 spans 18 residues. Germline CDR1 reads MDHEN; CDR2 reads SYDVKM. CDR3 protein: CASSLHGLAGANTGELFF.

J is TRBJ2-2 and V is TRBV6-2 or TRBV6-3; TCRdb's D call, TRBD2, is unchecked because there is no DNA. The CDR3 runs 13 residues. The germline V gene has CDR1 MNHEY and CDR2 SVGEGT. The CDR3 sequence: CATETQNTGELFF.

The rearrangement uses TRBV5-1 and TRBJ2-7; TCRdb picks TRBD1, but there is no DNA to check that call. Germline loops: CDR1 SGHRS, CDR2 YFSETQ. This CDR3 spans 13 amino acids. CDR3 amino acids: CASSLGTGGEQYF.